This T cell receptor beta chain was sequenced during a study of blood T cell repertoires in COVID-19. About the research overall: In each case, the material was cDNA or gDNA derived from T cells, B-cell-depleted T cells, or PBMCs.

Generated by immunoSEQ multiplex PCR, the TCRdb table keeps only in-frame clones and is missing some. The repertoire consists of some 230,000 clones, with about four fifths occurring once and the leading ten covering approximately 1.3%. CDR1 is MNHEY, CDR2 SVGAGI, per germline. Trimming cost V 4 bases and J 8 bases; bases outside gene matches: 5. This CDR3 has 15 amino acids. This TCR was recovered from a woman aged 40 to 50 with acute COVID-19. The specimen sequenced was PBMCs or T cells enriched from blood (not recorded which). The chain joins TRBV6-5 to TRBJ2-1; TRBD2 agrees at 13 bases. The CDR3 reads CASSSRTSGSYEQFF. For the CDR3, the DNA is TGTGCCAGCAGTTCAAGGACTAGCGGGAGCTATGAGCAGTTCTTC.